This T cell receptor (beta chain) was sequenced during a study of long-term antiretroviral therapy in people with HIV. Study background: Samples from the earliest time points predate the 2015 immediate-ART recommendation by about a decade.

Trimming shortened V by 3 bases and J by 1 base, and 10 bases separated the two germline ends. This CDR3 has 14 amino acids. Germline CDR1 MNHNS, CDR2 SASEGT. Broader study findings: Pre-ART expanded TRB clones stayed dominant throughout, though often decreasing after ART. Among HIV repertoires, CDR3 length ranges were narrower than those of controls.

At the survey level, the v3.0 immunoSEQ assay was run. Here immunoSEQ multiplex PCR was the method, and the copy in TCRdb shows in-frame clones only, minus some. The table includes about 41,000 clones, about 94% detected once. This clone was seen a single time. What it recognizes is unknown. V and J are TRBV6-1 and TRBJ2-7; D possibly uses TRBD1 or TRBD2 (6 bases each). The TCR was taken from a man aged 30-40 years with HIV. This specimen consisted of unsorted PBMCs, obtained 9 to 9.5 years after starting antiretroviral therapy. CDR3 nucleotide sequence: TGTGCCAGCAGTGAGGAGGGGGGTTCCTACGAGCAGTACGTC. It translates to CASSEEGGSYEQYV.